The source of this T cell receptor (beta chain) is a study of siplizumab effects on memory and regulatory T cells. Study observations and caveats: There appeared to be greater diversity in naive T cells than in memory cells, and naive T cells seemed major contributors to the alloresponse.

Points on this clone: The antigen remains unidentified.

Per individual sample, 80,000 to 100,000 TCR templates were assayed. Method: immunoSEQ multiplex PCR; TCRdb's copy keeps in-frame clones and lacks some. This sample yields about 110,000 clones, of which just over 90% are seen a single time; about 0.78% belongs to the top ten. The CDR3 covers 16 residues. Germline CDR1 reads SGHRS; CDR2 reads YFSETQ. V was trimmed by 3 bases and J by 4 bases, leaving 18 bases between them. V usage is TRBV5-1 and J usage is TRBJ2-3, with TRBD2 as a possible D gene (5 bases). Source material: Tregs sorted from blood. This clonotype was sampled from a human donor in good health. The chain's CDR3 is CASSSGLALRADTQYF. The CDR3 bases are TGCGCCAGCAGCTCGGGCCTAGCATTACGCGCAGATACGCAGTATTTT.